This T cell receptor (beta chain) was recorded in a study of brain T cells in children with intractable seizures. Documented time point: blood from clinic visit 5 months post-surgery; TSC patient then seizure free. Only cases whose brain tissue showed the highest T cell transcript signatures were sequenced. Points on this clone: The antigen remains unidentified.

TCRdb keeps only in-frame clones here, not all; method: immunoSEQ multiplex PCR. This table holds about 320,000 clones, 85% to 95% found once. The CDR3 is 14 amino acids. Germline V gene data show CDR1 as SNHLY and CDR2 as FYNNEI. The germline V and J ends were trimmed by 7 bases and 0 bases, with 9 bases remaining between them. General observations from the study: Patients' HCMV serostatus was unknown; virus specificity rests on CDR3 similarity alone. Pre- and post-surgery blood differed in depth, so pre-surgery absences may be undersampling.

The chain carries TRBV2 and TRBJ2-2; D possibly corresponds to TRBD1 (6 bases). This receptor was identified in a boy in the first two years of life with tuberous sclerosis and intractable seizures. Source: peripheral blood, taken 4 to 6 months after surgery. The CDR3 loop is CASIRGANTGELFF. Written as DNA, the CDR3 is TGTGCCAGCATCAGGGGCGCGAACACCGGGGAGCTGTTTTTT. Looking up the rest from reference TRBV2 and TRBJ2-2 gives the full variable domain: EPEVTQTPSHQVTQMGQEVILRCVPISNHLYFYWYRQILGQKVEFLVSFYNNEISEKSEIFDDQFSVERPDGSNFTLKIRSTKLEDSAMYFCASIRGANTGELFFGEGSRLTVL.